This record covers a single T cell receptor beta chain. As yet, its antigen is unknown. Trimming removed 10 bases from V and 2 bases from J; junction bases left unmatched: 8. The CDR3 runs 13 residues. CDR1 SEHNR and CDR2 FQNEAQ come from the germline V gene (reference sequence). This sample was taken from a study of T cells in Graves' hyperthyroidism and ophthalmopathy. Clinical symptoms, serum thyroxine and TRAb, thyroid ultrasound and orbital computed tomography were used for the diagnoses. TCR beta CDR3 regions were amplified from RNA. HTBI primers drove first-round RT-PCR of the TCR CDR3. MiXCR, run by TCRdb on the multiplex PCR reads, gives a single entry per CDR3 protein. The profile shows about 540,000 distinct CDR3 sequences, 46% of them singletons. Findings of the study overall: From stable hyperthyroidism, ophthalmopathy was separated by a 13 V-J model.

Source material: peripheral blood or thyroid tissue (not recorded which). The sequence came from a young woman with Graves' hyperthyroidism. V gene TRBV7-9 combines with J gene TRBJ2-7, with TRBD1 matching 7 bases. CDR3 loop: CATSTGTAYEQYF. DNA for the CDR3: TGTGCCACCTCAACCGGGACAGCCTACGAGCAGTACTTC.